A selection of T cell receptor beta chains follows, all from one sample in a study of radiotherapy plus CTLA-4 blockade in lung cancer. This table comes from immunoSEQ multiplex PCR, and its TCRdb copy is limited to in-frame clones, with some not included. The sample holds 58,000 or so clones, approximately 80% seen once. The source was peripheral blood, collected from a patient treated with radiotherapy plus ipilimumab. Source of these receptors: a human donor with non-small cell lung cancer who had a complete response to radiotherapy plus ipilimumab. The CDR3 runs from the conserved cysteine through the conserved F or W. Each record gives: V gene, D gene, clone size, CDR3 length, J gene, CDR3 protein, CDR3 DNA. D genes are given only for firm matches. Only some rows state a clone size, as once, few, many or a class for expanded clones.

V: TRBV27; D: NA; size: NA; length: 16; J: TRBJ2-1; CDR3: CASSLLGENSYNEQFF; DNA: TGTGCCAGCAGTTTGCTCGGGGAGAACTCCTACAATGAGCAGTTCTTC
V: TRBV5-4; D: TRBD2; size: NA; length: 19; J: TRBJ2-1; CDR3: CASSLGLAGGPTMGVEQFF; DNA: TGTGCCAGCAGCTTGGGACTAGCGGGAGGTCCTACAATGGGGGTTGAGCAGTTCTTC
V: TRBV4-1; D: TRBD1; size: once; length: 14; J: TRBJ2-3; CDR3: CASSQGTGKGTQYF; DNA: TGCGCCAGCAGCCAAGGGACAGGGAAGGGTACGCAGTATTTT
V: TRBV28; D: TRBD1; size: NA; length: 16; J: TRBJ2-3; CDR3: CASSTRTGGNTDTQYF; DNA: TGTGCCAGCAGTACCCGGACAGGGGGTAACACAGATACGCAGTATTTT
V: TRBV13; D: NA; size: NA; length: 15; J: TRBJ2-1; CDR3: CASSSGRRNYNEQFF; DNA: TGTGCCAGCAGCTCGGGGAGGAGGAACTACAATGAGCAGTTCTTC
V: TRBV6-6; D: NA; size: NA; length: 15; J: TRBJ1-5; CDR3: CASRPTGNSNQPQHF; DNA: TGTGCCAGCAGGCCAACAGGGAATAGCAATCAGCCCCAGCATTTT
V: TRBV7-2; D: TRBD1; size: few; length: 14; J: TRBJ1-3; CDR3: CASSPGTVGNTIYF; DNA: TGTGCCAGCAGCCCCGGGACAGTTGGAAACACCATATATTTT
V: TRBV27; D: TRBD1; size: NA; length: 14; J: TRBJ1-1; CDR3: CASSRTGLNTEAFF; DNA: TGTGCCAGCAGCCGGACAGGGCTTAACACTGAAGCTTTCTTT
V: TRBV7-2; D: NA; size: few; length: 14; J: TRBJ2-3; CDR3: CASSLDGSTDTQYF; DNA: TGTGCCAGCAGCTTAGACGGTAGCACAGATACGCAGTATTTT
V: TRBV7-8; D: NA; size: NA; length: 15; J: TRBJ1-1; CDR3: CASSLVVRGGAEAFF; DNA: TGTGCCAGCAGCTTAGTGGTGAGGGGGGGGGCTGAAGCTTTCTTT